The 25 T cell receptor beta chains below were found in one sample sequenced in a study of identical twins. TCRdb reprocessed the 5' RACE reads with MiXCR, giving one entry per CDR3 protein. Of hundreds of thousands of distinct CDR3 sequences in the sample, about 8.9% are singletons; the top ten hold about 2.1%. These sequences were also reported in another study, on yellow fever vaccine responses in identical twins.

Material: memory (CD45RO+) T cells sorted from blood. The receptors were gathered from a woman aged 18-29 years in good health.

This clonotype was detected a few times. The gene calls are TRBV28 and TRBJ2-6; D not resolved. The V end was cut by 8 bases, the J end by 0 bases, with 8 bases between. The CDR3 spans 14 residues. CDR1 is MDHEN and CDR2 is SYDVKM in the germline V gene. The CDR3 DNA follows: TGTGCCAGCCTCAGGAGCTCTGGGGCCAACGTCCTGACTTTC. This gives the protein CASLRSSGANVLTF.

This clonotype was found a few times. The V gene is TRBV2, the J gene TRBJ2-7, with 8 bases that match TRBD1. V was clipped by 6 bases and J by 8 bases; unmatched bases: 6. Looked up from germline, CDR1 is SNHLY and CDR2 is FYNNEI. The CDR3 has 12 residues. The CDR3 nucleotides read TGTGCCAGCAGGGCAGACAGGGGACAGCAGTACGTC. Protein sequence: CASRADRGQQYV.

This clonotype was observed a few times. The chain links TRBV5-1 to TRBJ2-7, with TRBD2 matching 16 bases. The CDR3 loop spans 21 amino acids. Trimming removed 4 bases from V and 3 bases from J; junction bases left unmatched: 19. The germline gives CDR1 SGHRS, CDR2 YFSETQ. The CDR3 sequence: CASSLSPSMGLAGGPNYEQYF. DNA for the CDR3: TGCGCCAGCAGCCTTTCCCCGAGCATGGGACTAGCGGGAGGGCCCAACTACGAGCAGTACTTC. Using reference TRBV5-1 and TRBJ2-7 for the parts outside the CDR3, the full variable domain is KAGVTQTPRYLIKTRGQQVTLSCSPISGHRSVSWYQQTPGQGLQFLFEYFSETQRNKGNFPGRFSGRQFSNSRSEMNVSTLELGDSALYLCASSLSPSMGLAGGPNYEQYFGPGTRLTVT.

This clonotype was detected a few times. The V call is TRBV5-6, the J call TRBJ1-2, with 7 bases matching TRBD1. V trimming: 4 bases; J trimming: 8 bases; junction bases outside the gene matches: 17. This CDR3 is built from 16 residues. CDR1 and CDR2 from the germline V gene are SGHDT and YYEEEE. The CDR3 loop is CASSTTGVATYGGYTF. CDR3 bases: TGTGCCAGCAGCACAACAGGGGTAGCCACGTATGGGGGCTACACCTTC.

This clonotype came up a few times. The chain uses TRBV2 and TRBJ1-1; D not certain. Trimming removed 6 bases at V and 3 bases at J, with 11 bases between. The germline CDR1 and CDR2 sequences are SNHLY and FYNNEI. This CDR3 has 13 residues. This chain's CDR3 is CASREEKDTEAFF. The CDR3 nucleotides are TGTGCCAGCAGGGAGGAGAAAGACACTGAAGCTTTCTTT.

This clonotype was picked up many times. CDR3 protein: CASSLEASGGYTQYF. The CDR3 region has the DNA TGTGCCAGCAGCTTAGAGGCTAGCGGGGGGTATACGCAGTATTTT. The V call is TRBV7-2, the J call TRBJ2-3; 11 nucleotides match TRBD2. Germline V gene sequence: CDR1 SGHTA, CDR2 FQGNSA. CDR3 length equals 15 residues. Trimming at V came to 1 base and at J to 7 bases, leaving 4 bases not matched to a gene.

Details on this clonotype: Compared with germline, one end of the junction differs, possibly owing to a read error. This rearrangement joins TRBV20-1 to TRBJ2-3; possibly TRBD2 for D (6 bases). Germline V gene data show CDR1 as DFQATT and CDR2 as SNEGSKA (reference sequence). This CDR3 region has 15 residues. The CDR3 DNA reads TGCAGTGCTGGCCTGGGAAGCGGGCAGACAGATACGAAGTATTTT. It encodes CSAGLGSGQTDTKYF.

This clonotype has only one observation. The CDR3: CASSPWTSGGNEQFF. CDR3 DNA: TGTGCCAGCAGCCCATGGACTAGCGGGGGAAATGAGCAGTTCTTC. The rearrangement joins TRBV7-9 to TRBJ2-1; 13 bases match TRBD2. The CDR3 has 15 amino acids. In germline, CDR1 is SEHNR, CDR2 FQNEAQ (reference sequence). Trimming at V came to 5 bases and at J to 7 bases, leaving 5 bases not matched to a gene.

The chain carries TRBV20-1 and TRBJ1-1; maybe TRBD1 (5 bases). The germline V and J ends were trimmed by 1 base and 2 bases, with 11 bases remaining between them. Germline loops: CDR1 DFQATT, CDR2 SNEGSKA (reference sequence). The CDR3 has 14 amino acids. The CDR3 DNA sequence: TGCAGTGCTAGAGGTGGGGGGAAAAACACTGAAGCTTTCTTT. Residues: CSARGGGKNTEAFF.

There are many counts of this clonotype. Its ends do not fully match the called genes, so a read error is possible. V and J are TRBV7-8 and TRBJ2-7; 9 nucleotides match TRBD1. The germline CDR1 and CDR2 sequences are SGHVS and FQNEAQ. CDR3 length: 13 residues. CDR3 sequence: CASSLDRGYEQYF. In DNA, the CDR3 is TGCGCCAGCAGCTTGGACAGGGGCTACGAGCAGTACTTC.

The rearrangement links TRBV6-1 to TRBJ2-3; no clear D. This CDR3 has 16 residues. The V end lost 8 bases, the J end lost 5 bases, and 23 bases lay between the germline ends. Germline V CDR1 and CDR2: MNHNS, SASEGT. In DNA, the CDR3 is TGTGCCAGCCTCGTTAGATTTCCAGGCCGTGGAGATACGCAGTATTTT. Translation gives CASLVRFPGRGDTQYF.

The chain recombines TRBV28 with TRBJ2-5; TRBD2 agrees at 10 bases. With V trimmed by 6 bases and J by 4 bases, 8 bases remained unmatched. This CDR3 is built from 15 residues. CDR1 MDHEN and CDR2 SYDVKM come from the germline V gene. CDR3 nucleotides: TGTGCCAGCAGACCGAGCGGGGGGGCAAGAGAGACCCAGTACTTC. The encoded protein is CASRPSGGARETQYF.

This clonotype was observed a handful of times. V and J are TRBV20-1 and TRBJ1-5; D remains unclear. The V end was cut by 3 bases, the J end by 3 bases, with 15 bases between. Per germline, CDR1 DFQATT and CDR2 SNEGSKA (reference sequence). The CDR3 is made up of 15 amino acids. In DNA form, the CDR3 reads TGCAGTGCTAGCTCGGAGGCAGCCTACAATCAGCCCCAGCATTTT. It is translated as CSASSEAAYNQPQHF.

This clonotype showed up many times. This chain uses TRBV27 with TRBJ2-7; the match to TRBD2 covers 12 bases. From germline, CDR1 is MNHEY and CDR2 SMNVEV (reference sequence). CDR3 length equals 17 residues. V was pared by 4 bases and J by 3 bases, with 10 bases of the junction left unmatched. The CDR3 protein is CASSSRGWTSGNYEQYF. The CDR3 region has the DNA TGTGCCAGCAGTTCCAGGGGGTGGACTAGCGGGAACTACGAGCAGTACTTC.

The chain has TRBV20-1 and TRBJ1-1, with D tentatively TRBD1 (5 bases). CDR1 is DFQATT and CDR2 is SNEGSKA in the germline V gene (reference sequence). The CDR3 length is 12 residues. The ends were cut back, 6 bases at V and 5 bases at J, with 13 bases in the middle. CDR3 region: CSAPVGGTEAFF. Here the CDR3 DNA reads TGCAGTGCCCCGGTCGGGGGGACTGAAGCTTTCTTT.

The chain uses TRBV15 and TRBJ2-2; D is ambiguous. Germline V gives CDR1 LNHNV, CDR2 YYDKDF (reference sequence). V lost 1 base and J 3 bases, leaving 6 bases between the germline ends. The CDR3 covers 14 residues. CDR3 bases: TGTGCCACCAGCAGAGTTACAGACACCGGGGAGCTGTTTTTT. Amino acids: CATSRVTDTGELFF.

CDR3 protein: CASSLAAGVAYEQYF. The CDR3 DNA follows: TGTGCCAGCAGCTTAGCGGCGGGGGTAGCCTACGAGCAGTACTTC. The gene calls are TRBV7-3 and TRBJ2-7; 7 positions agree with TRBD2. V was clipped by 2 bases and J by 2 bases; unmatched bases: 6. The CDR3 covers 15 residues. Germline assignment: CDR1 SGHTA and CDR2 FQGTGA.

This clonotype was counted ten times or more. CDR3 sequence (DNA): TGTGCCAGCAGCTTAAACCCTGACCCAAAGACTTCACCCCTCCACTTT. Amino acids: CASSLNPDPKTSPLHF. This chain links TRBV7-2 with TRBJ1-6; D gene ambiguous. CDR3 size: 16 residues. Germline assignment: CDR1 SGHTA and CDR2 FQGNSA. Trimming stripped 2 bases from V and 9 bases from J, with 17 bases between.

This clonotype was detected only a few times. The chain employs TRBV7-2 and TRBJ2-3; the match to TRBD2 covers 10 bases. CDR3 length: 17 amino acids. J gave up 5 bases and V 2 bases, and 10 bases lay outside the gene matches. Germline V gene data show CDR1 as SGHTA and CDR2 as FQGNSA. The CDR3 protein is CASSLTLAGAPQDTQYF. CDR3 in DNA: TGTGCCAGCAGCTTAACTCTAGCGGGGGCGCCGCAAGATACGCAGTATTTT.

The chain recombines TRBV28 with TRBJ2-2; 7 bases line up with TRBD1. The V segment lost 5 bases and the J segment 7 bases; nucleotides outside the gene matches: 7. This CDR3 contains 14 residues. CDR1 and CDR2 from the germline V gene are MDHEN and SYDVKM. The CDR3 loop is CASSIDRAVGELFF. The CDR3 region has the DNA TGTGCCAGCAGTATCGACAGGGCGGTCGGGGAGCTGTTTTTT.

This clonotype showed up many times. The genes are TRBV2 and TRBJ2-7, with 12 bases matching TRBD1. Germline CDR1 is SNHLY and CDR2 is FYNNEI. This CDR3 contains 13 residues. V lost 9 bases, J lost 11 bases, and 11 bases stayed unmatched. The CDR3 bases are TGTGCCAGATCCGGGACAGGGGGCCTGGGGGAGTACGTC. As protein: CARSGTGGLGEYV.

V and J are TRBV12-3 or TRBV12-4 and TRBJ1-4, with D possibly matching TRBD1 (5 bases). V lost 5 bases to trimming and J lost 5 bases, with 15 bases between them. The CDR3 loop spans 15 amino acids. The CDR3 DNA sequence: TGTGCCAGCAGTGAACAAGGATGGGGGAATGAAAAACTGTTTTTT. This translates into CASSEQGWGNEKLFF.

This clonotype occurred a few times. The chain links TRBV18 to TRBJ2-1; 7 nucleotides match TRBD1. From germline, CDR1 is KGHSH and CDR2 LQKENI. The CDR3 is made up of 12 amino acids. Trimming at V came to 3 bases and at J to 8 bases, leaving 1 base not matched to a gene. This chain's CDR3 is CASSPGTDEQFF. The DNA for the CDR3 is TGTGCCAGCTCACCCGGGACAGATGAGCAGTTCTTC.

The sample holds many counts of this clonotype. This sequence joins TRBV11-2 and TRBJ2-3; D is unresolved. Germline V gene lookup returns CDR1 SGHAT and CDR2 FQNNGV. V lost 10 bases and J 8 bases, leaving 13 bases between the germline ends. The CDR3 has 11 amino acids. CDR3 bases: TGTGCCACCGATAATTGGGGTACGCAGTATTTT. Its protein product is CATDNWGTQYF. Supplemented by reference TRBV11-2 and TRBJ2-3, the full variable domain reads EAGVAQSPRYKIIEKRQSVAFWCNPISGHATLYWYQQILGQGPKLLIQFQNNGVVDDSQLPKDRFSAERLKGVDSTLKIQPAKLEDSAVYLCATDNWGTQYFGPGTRLTVL.

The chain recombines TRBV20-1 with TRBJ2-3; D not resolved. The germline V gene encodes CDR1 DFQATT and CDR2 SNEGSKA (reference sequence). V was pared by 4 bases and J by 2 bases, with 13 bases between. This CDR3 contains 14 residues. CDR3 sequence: CSANPAGSTDTQYF. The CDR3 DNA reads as TGCAGTGCTAACCCCGCCGGGTCCACAGATACGCAGTATTTT.